Listed below are T cell receptor beta chains from one sample, sequenced in a study of T cells in Graves' hyperthyroidism and ophthalmopathy. TCRdb ran MiXCR on the multiplex PCR reads and lists one entry per CDR3 protein. Among 600,000 to 900,000 distinct CDR3 sequences, about 16% were seen once, and the ten largest hold around 7.7%. The sequencing sample was made of blood. The receptors originated from a man aged 18 to 30 with Graves' hyperthyroidism. The CDR3 runs from the conserved cysteine through the conserved F or W. D genes are given only for firm matches. Clone size is not always given. Where it is, it says once, few, many or a class for expanded clones.

CDR3: CSARDRRRGATQPQHF; DNA: TGCAGTGCTAGAGATCGTCGAAGGGGCGCAACTCAGCCCCAGCATTTT; size: NA; V: TRBV20-1; D: NA; J: TRBJ1-5
CDR3: CASSQDWAGGNEQYF; DNA: TGTGCCAGCAGCCAAGATTGGGCGGGAGGGAACGAGCAGTACTTC; size: NA; V: TRBV3-1; D: TRBD2; J: TRBJ2-7
CDR3: CASSYQNYNEQFF; DNA: TGTGCCAGCAGTTACCAGAACTACAATGAGCAGTTCTTC; size: NA; V: TRBV6-2/TRBV6-3; D: NA; J: TRBJ2-1
CDR3: CASSLGTGTGELFF; DNA: TGTGCCAGCAGCTTAGGGACAGGGACCGGGGAGCTGTTTTTT; size: NA; V: TRBV7-8; D: TRBD1; J: TRBJ2-2
CDR3: CATSRGLGQGAHMAFF; DNA: TGTGCCACCAGCAGAGGTTTGGGACAGGGGGCGCATATGGCTTTCTTT; size: NA; V: TRBV15; D: TRBD1; J: TRBJ1-1
CDR3: CATSDLPSRPGGSYNEQFF; DNA: TGTGCCACCAGTGATTTGCCCTCTCGACCGGGGGGCTCCTACAATGAGCAGTTCTTC; size: many; V: TRBV24-1; D: TRBD2; J: TRBJ2-1
CDR3: CASSSPGQGDYGYTF; DNA: TGTGCCAGCAGCTCCCCGGGACAGGGAGACTATGGCTACACCTTC; size: few; V: TRBV7-9; D: TRBD1; J: TRBJ1-2
CDR3: CASSLWTSADEQFF; DNA: TGTGCCAGCAGCTTGTGGACTAGCGCAGATGAGCAGTTCTTC; size: NA; V: TRBV7-9; D: TRBD2; J: TRBJ2-1
CDR3: CASSYPGGRAGDTQYF; DNA: TGTGCCAGCAGCTATCCTGGCGGGAGGGCCGGAGATACGCAGTATTTT; size: many; V: TRBV7-2; D: TRBD2; J: TRBJ2-3
CDR3: CASSLDDSMFTF; DNA: TGTGCCAGCAGCTTAGACGACAGTATGTTCACCTTC; size: few; V: TRBV7-6; D: NA; J: TRBJ1-2
CDR3: CASSEGGDTQYF; DNA: TGTGCCAGCAGCGAAGGCGGGGATACGCAGTATTTT; size: many; V: TRBV6-1; D: NA; J: TRBJ2-3
CDR3: CASSLGVAGGNEQFF; DNA: TGTGCCAGCAGCTTAGGGGTAGCGGGAGGGAATGAGCAGTTCTTC; size: many; V: TRBV7-8; D: TRBD2; J: TRBJ2-1
CDR3: CASSLAGESYTDTQYF; DNA: TGTGCCAGCAGCTTGGCCGGGGAATCCTATACAGATACGCAGTATTTT; size: NA; V: TRBV5-6; D: NA; J: TRBJ2-3
CDR3: CASSSLAENGQDEQFF; DNA: TGTGCCAGCAGTTCTCTAGCGGAGAATGGTCAGGATGAGCAGTTCTTC; size: many; V: TRBV12-3/TRBV12-4; D: TRBD2; J: TRBJ2-1
CDR3: CASSYVGIDNEQFF; DNA: TGTGCCAGCAGTTATGTGGGAATAGACAATGAGCAGTTCTTC; size: many; V: TRBV6-2/TRBV6-3; D: NA; J: TRBJ2-1
CDR3: CALRLAGDEQSF; DNA: TGTGCCTTAAGACTAGCGGGAGATGAGCAGTCCTTC; size: NA; V: TRBV30; D: TRBD2; J: TRBJ2-1
CDR3: CASSEGGSYQPQHF; DNA: TGTGCCAGCAGTGAAGGAGGGTCATATCAGCCCCAGCATTTT; size: few; V: TRBV25-1; D: NA; J: TRBJ1-5
CDR3: CSARDTSGPGDEQFF; DNA: TGCAGTGCTAGAGATACTAGCGGGCCAGGTGATGAGCAGTTCTTC; size: many; V: TRBV20-1; D: TRBD2; J: TRBJ2-1
CDR3: CASSYLSGGQYNEQFF; DNA: TGTGCCAGCAGTTACCTATCAGGGGGCCAATACAATGAGCAGTTCTTC; size: many; V: TRBV28; D: TRBD1; J: TRBJ2-1
CDR3: CASSAPQDSNQPQHF; DNA: TGTGCCAGCAGTGCACCCCAGGATAGCAATCAGCCCCAGCATTTT; size: few; V: TRBV6-1; D: NA; J: TRBJ1-5
CDR3: CASSVEGRAGNTIYF; DNA: TGTGCCAGCAGCGTAGAAGGCAGGGCTGGAAACACCATATATTTT; size: few; V: TRBV9; D: NA; J: TRBJ1-3
CDR3: CASSMKAGTATEAFF; DNA: TGTGCCAGCAGCATGAAAGCCGGGACAGCCACTGAAGCTTTCTTT; size: NA; V: TRBV7-9; D: TRBD1; J: TRBJ1-1
CDR3: CASSPSVNQPQHF; DNA: TGTGCCAGTAGTCCGTCGGTTAATCAGCCCCAGCATTTT; size: NA; V: TRBV19; D: NA; J: TRBJ1-5
CDR3: CAISDRDPPYNEQFF; DNA: TGTGCCATCAGTGACCGGGACCCCCCCTACAATGAGCAGTTCTTC; size: NA; V: TRBV10-3; D: NA; J: TRBJ2-1
CDR3: CASSHQVGTSSYNEQFF; DNA: TGTGCCAGCAGCCACCAAGTCGGGACTAGCTCCTACAATGAGCAGTTCTTC; size: few; V: TRBV4-2; D: TRBD2; J: TRBJ2-1
CDR3: CASSSDVNYGYTF; DNA: TGCGCCAGCAGCTCGGACGTCAACTATGGCTACACCTTC; size: many; V: TRBV5-1; D: NA; J: TRBJ1-2
CDR3: CASSLSTSGSGEQFF; DNA: TGTGCCAGCAGTTTAAGTACTAGCGGGTCTGGTGAGCAGTTCTTC; size: many; V: TRBV27; D: TRBD2; J: TRBJ2-1
CDR3: CASSQDKGLAGADTQYF; DNA: TGTGCCAGCAGCCAGGACAAAGGACTAGCGGGAGCAGATACGCAGTATTTT; size: many; V: TRBV4-2; D: TRBD2; J: TRBJ2-3
CDR3: CASSPHEILNTEAFF; DNA: TGTGCCAGCAGCCCCCACGAGATCTTGAACACTGAAGCTTTCTTT; size: NA; V: TRBV3-1; D: NA; J: TRBJ1-1
CDR3: CASSEFPPLLGETQYF; DNA: TGCGCCAGCAGTGAGTTCCCCCCACTACTGGGAGAGACCCAGTACTTC; size: many; V: TRBV10-1; D: NA; J: TRBJ2-5
CDR3: CASTQGLGVGYEQYF; DNA: TGTGCCAGCACCCAAGGGCTGGGAGTAGGGTACGAGCAGTACTTC; size: many; V: TRBV3-1; D: NA; J: TRBJ2-7
CDR3: CASSLGGTVGEQYF; DNA: TGTGCCAGCAGTTTAGGGGGCACCGTCGGTGAGCAGTACTTC; size: NA; V: TRBV28; D: NA; J: TRBJ2-7
CDR3: CASSPTQGANQPQHF; DNA: TGTGCCAGCAGTCCAACCCAGGGGGCAAATCAGCCCCAGCATTTT; size: NA; V: TRBV12-3/TRBV12-4; D: TRBD1; J: TRBJ1-5
CDR3: CASNPRLAVDGELFF; DNA: TGTGCCAGCAATCCCCGACTAGCGGTCGACGGGGAGCTGTTTTTT; size: NA; V: TRBV27; D: TRBD2; J: TRBJ2-2
CDR3: CASRRDRSRGNNQPQHF; DNA: TGTGCCAGCAGACGGGACAGGAGTAGAGGCAACAATCAGCCCCAGCATTTT; size: many; V: TRBV12-3/TRBV12-4; D: TRBD1; J: TRBJ1-5
CDR3: CASSPTPVTEAFF; DNA: TGTGCCAGCAGCCCGACTCCCGTCACTGAAGCTTTCTTT; size: many; V: TRBV7-2; D: NA; J: TRBJ1-1
CDR3: CASRLSGDYRSYNEQFF; DNA: TGTGCCAGCAGACTCAGCGGGGACTATCGCTCCTACAATGAGCAGTTCTTC; size: few; V: TRBV12-3/TRBV12-4; D: TRBD2; J: TRBJ2-1
CDR3: CASSSAPEAFF; DNA: TGTGCCAGCAGTTCCGCCCCTGAAGCTTTCTTT; size: NA; V: TRBV6-1; D: NA; J: TRBJ1-1
CDR3: CASGFTDRGWGETQYF; DNA: TGTGCTAGTGGCTTTACCGACAGGGGTTGGGGAGAGACCCAGTACTTC; size: many; V: TRBV12-5; D: TRBD1; J: TRBJ2-5
CDR3: CASPLRGGRTLSEQYF; DNA: TGTGCCAGCCCTTTAAGGGGGGGGAGAACTCTCTCCGAGCAGTACTTC; size: many; V: TRBV6-9; D: NA; J: TRBJ2-7
CDR3: CATSGIERSTDTQYF; DNA: TGTGCCACCAGTGGCATTGAGCGTAGCACAGATACGCAGTATTTT; size: many; V: TRBV24-1; D: NA; J: TRBJ2-3
CDR3: CASRRDRGGQPQHF; DNA: TGTGCCAGCAGACGCGACAGGGGTGGCCAGCCCCAGCATTTT; size: few; V: TRBV6-2/TRBV6-3; D: TRBD1; J: TRBJ1-5
CDR3: CASSKLAGGLQFF; DNA: TGTGCCAGCAGTAAACTAGCGGGAGGTTTGCAGTTCTTC; size: NA; V: TRBV6-1; D: TRBD2; J: TRBJ2-1
CDR3: CASSLSLPSGNQETQYF; DNA: TGTGCCAGCAGTTTGTCCCTCCCAAGCGGGAACCAAGAGACCCAGTACTTC; size: few; V: TRBV27; D: TRBD2; J: TRBJ2-5
CDR3: CASSDGGAANYGYTF; DNA: TGTGCCAGCAGTGATGGGGGGGCGGCTAACTATGGCTACACCTTC; size: many; V: TRBV2; D: NA; J: TRBJ1-2
CDR3: CATSRETQNTEAFF; DNA: TGTGCCACCAGCAGAGAAACGCAAAACACTGAAGCTTTCTTT; size: many; V: TRBV15; D: NA; J: TRBJ1-1
CDR3: CASSRTSGRNGEQFF; DNA: TGTGCCAGCAGCAGGACTAGCGGGAGGAATGGTGAGCAGTTCTTC; size: many; V: TRBV3-1; D: TRBD2; J: TRBJ2-1
CDR3: CASSNLADTQYF; DNA: TGTGCCAGCAGTAACTTGGCAGATACGCAGTATTTT; size: many; V: TRBV2; D: NA; J: TRBJ2-3
CDR3: CSARGTSGSSGANVLTF; DNA: TGCAGTGCTAGAGGGACTAGCGGGAGTAGTGGGGCCAACGTCCTGACTTTC; size: NA; V: TRBV20-1; D: TRBD2; J: TRBJ2-6
CDR3: CASSQDRGDRGEETQYF; DNA: TGTGCCAGCAGCCAAGATCGAGGGGACAGGGGGGAAGAGACCCAGTACTTC; size: NA; V: TRBV4-2; D: TRBD1; J: TRBJ2-5
CDR3: CSVWKSGAYEQYF; DNA: TGCAGCGTCTGGAAAAGCGGGGCTTACGAGCAGTACTTC; size: once; V: TRBV29-1; D: TRBD2; J: TRBJ2-7
CDR3: CATSKGVQPQHF; DNA: TGTGCCACCAGTAAGGGGGTACAGCCCCAGCATTTT; size: NA; V: TRBV24-1; D: NA; J: TRBJ1-5
CDR3: CASSEKGGWDTQYF; DNA: TGTGCCAGCAGTGAGAAAGGCGGGTGGGATACGCAGTATTTT; size: many; V: TRBV2; D: NA; J: TRBJ2-3
CDR3: CASSQNGQMNTEAFF; DNA: TGTGCCAGCTCACAAAACGGACAGATGAACACTGAAGCTTTCTTT; size: few; V: TRBV18; D: NA; J: TRBJ1-1
CDR3: CASSPGVTTRGETQYF; DNA: TGTGCCAGCAGCCCAGGCGTTACTACTAGAGGGGAGACCCAGTACTTC; size: NA; V: TRBV11-3; D: NA; J: TRBJ2-5
CDR3: CASSQDEGTGAYEQYF; DNA: TGTGCCAGCAGCCAAGATGAGGGAACAGGGGCCTACGAGCAGTACTTC; size: many; V: TRBV4-2; D: TRBD1; J: TRBJ2-7
CDR3: CASSTTGGTNEKLFF; DNA: TGTGCCAGCAGTACAACAGGGGGCACTAATGAAAAACTGTTTTTT; size: few; V: TRBV12-3/TRBV12-4; D: TRBD1; J: TRBJ1-4